Listed below are T cell receptor beta chains from one sample, sequenced in a study of blood T cells in healthy people across ages. TCRdb called the 5' RACE reads again in MiXCR, with one record for every CDR3 protein. The profile shows 800,000 to 950,000 distinct CDR3 sequences, 25% to 30% of them singletons. The sample was also linked to a second study, of T cells of mothers and their children.

The sample taken for sequencing was blood. The receptors were sampled from a woman between 35 and 50 years old in good health. Each CDR3 is given with its conserved first and last residue. The D gene is left open where the match is weak. Some rows have no size entry. The others give once, few or many, or a class for an expanded clone.

many,NA,TRBJ2-1,TRBV9,CASSVVGDEQFF,TGTGCCAGCAGCGTAGTAGGAGATGAGCAGTTCTTC
few,TRBD1,TRBJ1-2,TRBV6-1,CASMPRTGSNYGYTF,TGTGCCAGCATGCCCCGGACAGGGAGTAACTACGGCTACACCTTC
few,NA,TRBJ1-5,TRBV20-1,CSASRPGASNQPQHF,TGCAGTGCTAGTCGGCCGGGGGCGAGCAATCAGCCCCAGCATTTT
few,NA,TRBJ2-3,TRBV7-2,CASSSKGVWDTQYF,TGTGCCAGCAGCTCAAAGGGGGTTTGGGATACGCAGTATTTT
NA,NA,TRBJ2-4,TRBV7-2,CASSLDHRVAKNIQYF,TGTGCCAGCAGCTTAGATCACAGGGTAGCCAAAAACATTCAGTACTTC
NA,TRBD2,TRBJ2-2,TRBV15,CATSRTSMNTGELFF,TGTGCCACCAGCAGGACTAGCATGAACACCGGGGAGCTGTTTTTT
NA,TRBD2,TRBJ2-1,TRBV3-1,CASSLLRTSNEQFF,TGTGCCAGCAGCCTACTACGGACTAGCAATGAGCAGTTCTTC
NA,TRBD1,TRBJ1-5,TRBV3-1,CASSQDLGGEQPQHF,TGTGCCAGCAGCCAAGATTTAGGGGGCGAACAGCCCCAGCATTTT
NA,TRBD1,TRBJ1-4,TRBV29-1,CSVEDRVGEKRFF,TGCAGCGTGGAAGACAGGGTCGGCGAAAAACGGTTTTTT
few,TRBD2,TRBJ2-4,TRBV3-1,CASSQGLAGGVKNIQYF,TGTGCCAGCAGCCAAGGACTAGCGGGGGGCGTCAAAAACATTCAGTACTTC
NA,NA,TRBJ1-2,TRBV28,CASRLQGYCGHTF,TGTGCCAGCAGACTCCAGGGGTACTGTGGCCACACCTTC
NA,TRBD2,TRBJ2-7,TRBV4-3,CASSRERTSVYEQYF,TGCGCCAGCAGCCGGGAGAGGACTAGCGTCTACGAGCAGTACTTC
NA,NA,TRBJ1-6,TRBV28,CASILHRTDNSPLHF,TGTGCCAGCATCCTCCACAGGACAGATAATTCACCCCTCCACTTT
many,NA,TRBJ1-2,TRBV29-1,CSVVLSNYGYTF,TGCAGCGTTGTTCTCTCTAACTATGGCTACACCTTC
NA,TRBD2,TRBJ2-7,TRBV12-3/TRBV12-4,CASSSTSGYYEQYF,TGTGCCAGCAGTTCGACTAGCGGGTACTACGAGCAGTACTTC
NA,TRBD2,TRBJ2-7,TRBV15,CATSREEAGGPYEQYF,TGTGCCACCAGCAGAGAGGAGGCGGGGGGGCCCTACGAGCAGTACTTC
few,NA,TRBJ2-6,TRBV18,CASSPRADSLSGANVLTF,TGTGCCAGCTCACCACGGGCCGACAGTCTCTCTGGGGCCAACGTCCTGACTTTC
NA,TRBD1,TRBJ2-7,TRBV5-6,CASSTDRGSSYEQYF,TGTGCCAGCAGTACTGACAGGGGCAGCTCCTACGAGCAGTACTTC
few,NA,TRBJ2-7,TRBV7-8,CASSARTATSYEQYF,TGCGCCAGCAGCGCAAGGACGGCTACCTCCTACGAGCAGTACTTC
NA,TRBD2,TRBJ2-5,TRBV6-5,CASSRRLAQGQETQYF,TGTGCCAGCAGTCGCCGACTAGCTCAGGGCCAAGAGACCCAGTACTTC
few,NA,TRBJ1-2,TRBV7-8,CASSRGLGREARGYTF,TGTGCCAGCAGCCGGGGGCTAGGCAGGGAGGCTCGGGGCTACACCTTC
many,NA,TRBJ1-1,TRBV7-9,CASSLVHTEAFF,TGTGCCAGCAGCTTAGTACACACTGAAGCTTTCTTT
NA,TRBD1,TRBJ2-7,TRBV28,CASSLSDRVDVYEQYF,TGTGCCAGCAGTTTATCCGACAGGGTGGACGTTTACGAGCAGTACTTC
NA,NA,TRBJ2-7,TRBV28,CASNGVGSPTYEQYF,TGTGCCAGCAATGGGGTTGGGTCCCCAACCTACGAGCAGTACTTC
NA,NA,TRBJ2-7,TRBV12-3/TRBV12-4,CASSYGARGYEQYF,TGTGCCAGCAGTTATGGGGCCAGGGGCTACGAGCAGTACTTC
NA,NA,TRBJ1-2,TRBV24-1,CATSDFPTGRDGYTF,TGTGCCACCAGTGATTTCCCCACAGGGAGGGATGGCTACACCTTC
many,NA,TRBJ2-5,TRBV7-2,CASSRWGAKETQYF,TGTGCCAGCAGCCGATGGGGGGCGAAAGAGACCCAGTACTTC
once,TRBD2,TRBJ2-2,TRBV28,CASSLWTSGNTGELFF,TGTGCCAGCAGTTTATGGACTAGCGGGAACACCGGGGAGCTGTTTTTT
few,TRBD1,TRBJ2-7,TRBV4-1,CASSQPQGFYEQYF,TGCGCCAGCAGCCAACCACAGGGGTTCTACGAGCAGTACTTC
few,NA,TRBJ2-1,TRBV4-2,CASSQVRTEMEGNEQFF,TGTGCCAGCAGCCAAGTCCGGACTGAGATGGAGGGAAATGAGCAGTTCTTC
NA,NA,TRBJ2-2,TRBV7-7,CASSRDINTGELFF,TGTGCTAGCAGCAGGGACATAAACACCGGGGAGCTGTTTTTT
NA,NA,TRBJ1-2,TRBV28,CASSSGTARYGYTF,TGTGCCAGCAGTTCCGGGACGGCTAGGTATGGCTACACCTTC
many,TRBD1,TRBJ1-2,TRBV29-1,CSVWDSNYGYTF,TGCAGCGTGTGGGACAGTAACTATGGCTACACCTTC
few,TRBD2,TRBJ2-5,TRBV28,CASTLRTSDLGTQYF,TGTGCCAGCACCCTTCGGACTAGCGATTTGGGGACCCAGTACTTC
NA,NA,TRBJ1-1,TRBV19,CASSSPRRGDTEAFF,TGTGCCAGTAGTTCTCCTCGAAGAGGAGACACTGAAGCTTTCTTT
NA,TRBD2,TRBJ2-5,TRBV11-2,CASSMGAGGPQETQYF,TGTGCCAGCAGCATGGGGGCGGGGGGGCCTCAAGAGACCCAGTACTTC
few,TRBD1,TRBJ2-5,TRBV13,CASSLRQGMKTQYF,TGTGCCAGCAGCTTAAGACAGGGAATGAAGACCCAGTACTTC